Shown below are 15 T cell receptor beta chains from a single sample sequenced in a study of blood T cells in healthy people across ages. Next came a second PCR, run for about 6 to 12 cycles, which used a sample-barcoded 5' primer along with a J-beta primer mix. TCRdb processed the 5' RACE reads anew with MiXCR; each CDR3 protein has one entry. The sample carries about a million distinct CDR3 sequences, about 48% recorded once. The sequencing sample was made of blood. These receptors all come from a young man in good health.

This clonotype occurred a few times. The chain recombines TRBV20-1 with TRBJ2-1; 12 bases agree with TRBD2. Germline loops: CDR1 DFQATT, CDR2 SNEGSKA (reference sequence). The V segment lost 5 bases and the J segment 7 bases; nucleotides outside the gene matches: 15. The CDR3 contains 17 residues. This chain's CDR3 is CSARLAGGRGVRNEQFF. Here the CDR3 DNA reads TGCAGTGCTCGGCTAGCGGGGGGGCGCGGTGTGAGGAATGAGCAGTTCTTC.

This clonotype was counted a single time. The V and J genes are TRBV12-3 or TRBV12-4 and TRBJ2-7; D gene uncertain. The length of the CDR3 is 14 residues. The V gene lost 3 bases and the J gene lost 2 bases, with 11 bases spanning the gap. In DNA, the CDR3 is TGTGCCAGCAGTTTCAGTGGGCGGCCCTACGAGCAGTACTTC. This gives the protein CASSFSGRPYEQYF.

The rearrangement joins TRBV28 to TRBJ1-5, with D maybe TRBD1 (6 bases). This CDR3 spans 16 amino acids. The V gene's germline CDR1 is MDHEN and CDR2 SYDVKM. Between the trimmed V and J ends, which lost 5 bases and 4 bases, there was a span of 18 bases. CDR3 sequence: CASSQGTSSLNQPQHF. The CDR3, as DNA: TGTGCCAGCAGTCAAGGGACAAGCTCACTGAATCAGCCCCAGCATTTT. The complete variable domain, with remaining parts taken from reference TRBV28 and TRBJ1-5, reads DVKVTQSSRYLVKRTGEKVFLECVQDMDHENMFWYRQDPGLGLRLIYFSYDVKMKEKGDIPEGYSVSREKKERFSLILESASTNQTSMYLCASSQGTSSLNQPQHFGDGTRLSIL.

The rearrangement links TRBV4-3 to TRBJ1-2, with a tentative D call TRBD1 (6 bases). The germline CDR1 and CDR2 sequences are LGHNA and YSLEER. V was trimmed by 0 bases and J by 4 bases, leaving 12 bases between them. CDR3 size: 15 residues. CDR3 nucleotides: TGCGCCAGCAGCCAAGAACTTCAGGGGTCCTATGGCTACACCTTC. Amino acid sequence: CASSQELQGSYGYTF.

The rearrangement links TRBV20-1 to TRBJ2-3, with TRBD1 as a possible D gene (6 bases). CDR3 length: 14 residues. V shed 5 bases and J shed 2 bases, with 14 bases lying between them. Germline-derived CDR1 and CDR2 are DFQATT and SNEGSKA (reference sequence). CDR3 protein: CSAPDRRFTDTQYF. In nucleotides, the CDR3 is TGCAGTGCTCCGGACAGACGTTTCACAGATACGCAGTATTTT.

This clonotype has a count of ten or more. The CDR3: CASSAGTSGGAVDTQYF. The CDR3 DNA reads as TGTGCCAGCAGCGCCGGGACTAGCGGGGGGGCGGTAGATACGCAGTATTTT. The V gene is TRBV7-2, the J gene TRBJ2-3, with 16 bases aligning to TRBD2. The germline CDR1 and CDR2 sequences are SGHTA and FQGNSA. Losses at the gene ends were 5 bases for V and 5 bases for J; bases not matched to a gene: 7. This CDR3 contains 17 residues.

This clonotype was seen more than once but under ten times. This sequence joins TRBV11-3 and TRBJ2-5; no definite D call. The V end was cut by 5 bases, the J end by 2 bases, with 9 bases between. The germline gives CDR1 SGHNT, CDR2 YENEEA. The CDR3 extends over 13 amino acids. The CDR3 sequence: CASSATEQETQYF. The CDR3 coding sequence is TGTGCCAGCAGCGCAACAGAGCAAGAGACCCAGTACTTC.

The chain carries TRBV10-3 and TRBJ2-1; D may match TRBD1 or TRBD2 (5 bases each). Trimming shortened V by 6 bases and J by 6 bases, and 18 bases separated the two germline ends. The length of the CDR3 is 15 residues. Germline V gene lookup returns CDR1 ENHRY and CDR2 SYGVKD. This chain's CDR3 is CAISPGTLPGNEQFF. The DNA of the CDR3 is TGTGCCATCAGCCCAGGGACCTTACCCGGCAATGAGCAGTTCTTC.

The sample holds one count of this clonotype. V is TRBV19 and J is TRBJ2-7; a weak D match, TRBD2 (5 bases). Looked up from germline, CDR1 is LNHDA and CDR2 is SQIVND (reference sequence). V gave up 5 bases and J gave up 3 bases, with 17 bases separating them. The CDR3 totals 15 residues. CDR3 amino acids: CASSPPGMTYYEQYF. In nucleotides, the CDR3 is TGTGCCAGTAGTCCTCCCGGGATGACCTACTACGAGCAGTACTTC.

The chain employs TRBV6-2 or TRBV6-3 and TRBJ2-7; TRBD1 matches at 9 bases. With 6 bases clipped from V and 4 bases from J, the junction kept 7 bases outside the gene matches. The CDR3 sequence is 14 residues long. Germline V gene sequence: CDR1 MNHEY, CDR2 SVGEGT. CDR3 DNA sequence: TGTGCCAGCAGACCGGGGACAGGGTTATACGAGCAGTACTTC. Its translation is CASRPGTGLYEQYF.

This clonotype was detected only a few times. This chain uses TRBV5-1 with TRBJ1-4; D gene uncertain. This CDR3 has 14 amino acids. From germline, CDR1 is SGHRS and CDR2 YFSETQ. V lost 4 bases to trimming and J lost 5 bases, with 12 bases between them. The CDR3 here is CASSPGIPNEKLFF. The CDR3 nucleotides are TGCGCCAGCAGCCCGGGGATACCGAATGAAAAACTGTTTTTT.

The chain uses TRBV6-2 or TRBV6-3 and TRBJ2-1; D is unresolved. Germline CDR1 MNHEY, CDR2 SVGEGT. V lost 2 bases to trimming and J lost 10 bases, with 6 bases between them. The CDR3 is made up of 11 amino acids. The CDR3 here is CASSYTREQFF. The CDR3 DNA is TGTGCCAGCAGTTACACACGCGAGCAGTTCTTC.

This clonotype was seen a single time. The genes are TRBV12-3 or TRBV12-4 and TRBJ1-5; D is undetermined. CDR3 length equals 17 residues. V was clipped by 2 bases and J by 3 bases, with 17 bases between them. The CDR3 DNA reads TGTGCCAGCAGTTTAAGGGAGGGCAGGCCCTACAATCAGCCCCAGCATTTT. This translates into CASSLREGRPYNQPQHF.

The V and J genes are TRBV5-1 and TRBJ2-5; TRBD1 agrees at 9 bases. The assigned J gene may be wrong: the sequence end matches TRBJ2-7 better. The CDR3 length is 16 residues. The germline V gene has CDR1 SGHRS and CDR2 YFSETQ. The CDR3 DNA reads TGCGCCAGCAGCTTCCAAAAACCGGGACAGGGTCACGAGCAGTACTTC. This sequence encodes CASSFQKPGQGHEQYF.

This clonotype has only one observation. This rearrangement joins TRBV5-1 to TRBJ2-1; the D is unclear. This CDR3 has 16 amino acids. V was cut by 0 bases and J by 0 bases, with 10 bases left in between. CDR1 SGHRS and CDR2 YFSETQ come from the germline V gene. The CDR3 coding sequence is TGCGCCAGCAGCTTGGTAGCCAGGAGCTCCTACAATGAGCAGTTCTTC. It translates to CASSLVARSSYNEQFF.